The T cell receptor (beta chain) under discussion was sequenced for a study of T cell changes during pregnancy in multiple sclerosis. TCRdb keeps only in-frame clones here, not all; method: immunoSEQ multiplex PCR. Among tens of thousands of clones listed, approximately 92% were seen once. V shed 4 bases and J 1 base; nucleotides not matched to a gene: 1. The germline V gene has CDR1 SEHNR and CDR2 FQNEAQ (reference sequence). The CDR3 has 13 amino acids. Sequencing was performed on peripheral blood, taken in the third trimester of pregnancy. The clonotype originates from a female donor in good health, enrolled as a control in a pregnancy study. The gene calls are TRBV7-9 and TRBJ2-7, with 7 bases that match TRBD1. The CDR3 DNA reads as TGTGCCAGCAGCTGGGACAGATCCTACGAGCAGTACTTC. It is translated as CASSWDRSYEQYF.